One and the same sample provided the 27 T cell receptor beta chains below, sequenced in a study of vaccination effects on CD4 cells after COVID-19. Pools of viral peptides were used by the ViraFEST assay to expand antigen-specific CD4+ T cells ahead of sequencing. Following 10 days of culture, CD4+ T cells were isolated. Recipients of the vaccine had no prior SARS-CoV-2 infection and negative nucleocapsid antibodies. Sequencing used immunoSEQ multiplex PCR; TCRdb keeps in-frame clones, though not all of them. Here the sample spans fewer than 25,000 clones, more than 70% being singletons. These TCRs' antigens remain unknown. The specimen comprised CD4+ T cells from PBMCs cultured with HCoV-NL63 spike peptides, sampled before COVID-19 vaccination. These TCRs come from a human donor who received a COVID-19 vaccine.

The gene calls are TRBV7-9 and TRBJ2-3, with 10 bases identical to TRBD1. The ends lost 4 bases at V and 6 bases at J; junction bases unmatched: 7. In germline, CDR1 is SEHNR, CDR2 FQNEAQ (reference sequence). This CDR3 is 15 amino acids long. The CDR3 region is CASSSRTGGSDTQYF. CDR3 nucleotides: TGTGCCAGCAGCTCACGGACAGGGGGGTCGGATACGCAGTATTTT.

The J gene is TRBJ2-7, the V gene TRBV7-9, with 7 bases identical to TRBD1. Germline V gene lookup returns CDR1 SEHNR and CDR2 FQNEAQ (reference sequence). The CDR3 is made up of 13 amino acids. V shed 2 bases, J shed 2 bases, and the junction held 0 bases outside the gene matches. This CDR3 reads CASSLTGAYEQYF. The DNA of the CDR3 is TGTGCCAGCAGCTTAACAGGGGCCTACGAGCAGTACTTC.

The chain joins TRBV6-5 to TRBJ2-7; either TRBD1 or TRBD2 may fit D (5 bases each). Trimming stripped 0 bases from V and 6 bases from J, with 15 bases between. Germline assignment: CDR1 MNHEY and CDR2 SVGAGI. The CDR3 consists of 15 residues. The CDR3 bases are TGTGCCAGCAGTTACTCCATGGGACGGTCTGGCGAGCAGTACTTC. It is translated as CASSYSMGRSGEQYF.

The genes are TRBV9 and TRBJ2-2; 11 bases line up with TRBD2. The CDR3 totals 17 residues. V gave up 3 bases and J gave up 5 bases; unmatched junction bases: 9. Germline CDR1 reads SGDLS; CDR2 reads YYNGEE. The CDR3 protein is CASSAGLAGLFTGELFF. In nucleotides, the CDR3 is TGTGCCAGCAGCGCCGGACTAGCGGGCTTATTTACCGGGGAGCTGTTTTTT.

The CDR3 loop reads CASSVEGQTYNEQFF. For the CDR3, the DNA is TGTGCCAGCAGCGTAGAGGGACAGACCTACAATGAGCAGTTCTTC. The rearrangement links TRBV9 to TRBJ2-1, with 7 nucleotides matching TRBD1. This CDR3 has 15 amino acids. The junction had 2 bases not matched to a gene; V was cut back by 0 bases and J by 2 bases. The germline gives CDR1 SGDLS, CDR2 YYNGEE.

This clone turned up a few times. The chain uses TRBV6-1 and TRBJ1-5; perhaps TRBD1 as D (6 bases). The CDR3 totals 17 residues. Trimming pared 2 bases from V and 5 bases from J, leaving 19 bases between. Germline assignment: CDR1 MNHNS and CDR2 SASEGT. Here the CDR3 reads CASSESSRSQGYQPQHF. The CDR3 DNA is TGTGCCAGCAGTGAATCATCCCGCAGCCAGGGGTATCAGCCCCAGCATTTT.

The chain links TRBV6-5 to TRBJ2-3; a possible D gene is TRBD2 (6 bases). Trimming took 1 base from V and 4 from J, leaving 12 bases between them. The V gene's germline CDR1 is MNHEY and CDR2 SVGAGI. The CDR3 has 15 amino acids. CDR3 coding DNA: TGTGCCAGCAGTTACTGGGCGGGAAGAGCAGATACGCAGTATTTT. Residues: CASSYWAGRADTQYF.

The rearrangement links TRBV28 to TRBJ2-1, with 8 bases that match TRBD2. The ends lost 5 bases at V and 3 bases at J; junction bases unmatched: 9. Germline V gene sequence: CDR1 MDHEN, CDR2 SYDVKM. CDR3 length: 16 amino acids. The DNA for the CDR3 is TGTGCCAGCAGTGTCCGGGGGGGGCGGTACTACAATGAGCAGTTCTTC. It is translated as CASSVRGGRYYNEQFF.

V is TRBV29-1 and J is TRBJ1-2; maybe TRBD1 (6 bases). This CDR3 is 13 amino acids long. The V end lost 1 base, the J end lost 3 bases, and 9 bases lay between the germline ends. The germline CDR1 and CDR2 sequences are SQVTM and ANQGSEA. CDR3 DNA sequence: TGCAGCGTTGAAGGGGGGCACTACTATGGCTACACCTTC. It yields the protein CSVEGGHYYGYTF.

The chain joins TRBV2 to TRBJ1-2; maybe TRBD1 (5 bases). From germline, CDR1 is SNHLY and CDR2 FYNNEI. V lost 1 base to trimming and J lost 5 bases, with 5 bases between them. CDR3 length equals 12 residues. The CDR3 sequence: CASSEEGYGYTF. CDR3 in DNA: TGTGCCAGCAGTGAAGAGGGGTATGGCTACACCTTC.

This clone was seen a few times. The CDR3 is CASSLGQGGNYGYTF. In nucleotides, the CDR3 is TGTGCCAGCAGCTTAGGACAGGGAGGGAACTATGGCTACACCTTC. The gene calls are TRBV7-6 and TRBJ1-2, with TRBD1 matching 7 bases. V lost 1 base to trimming and J lost 2 bases; unmatched junction nucleotides: 4. Looked up from germline, CDR1 is SGHVS and CDR2 is FNYEAQ. CDR3 length: 15 amino acids.

The chain employs TRBV5-1 and TRBJ1-2; perhaps TRBD1 as D (5 bases). Germline-derived CDR1 and CDR2 are SGHRS and YFSETQ. Trimming removed 6 bases at V and 3 bases at J, with 15 bases between. The CDR3 consists of 14 residues. DNA for the CDR3: TGCGCCAGCACCCTTCCCGGGGGGGACTATGGCTACACCTTC. Amino acids: CASTLPGGDYGYTF. Together with reference TRBV5-1 and TRBJ1-2, the CDR3 gives the full variable domain: KAGVTQTPRYLIKTRGQQVTLSCSPISGHRSVSWYQQTPGQGLQFLFEYFSETQRNKGNFPGRFSGRQFSNSRSEMNVSTLELGDSALYLCASTLPGGDYGYTFGSGTRLTVV.

The chain is built from TRBV4-2 and TRBJ1-3; 7 bases line up with TRBD1. The germline V gene has CDR1 LGHNA and CDR2 YNFKEQ. V lost 4 bases to trimming and J lost 0 bases; unmatched junction nucleotides: 12. The length of the CDR3 is 18 residues. CDR3 sequence (DNA): TGTGCCAGCAGCCGAGACCTGGGACAGCTTCCCTCTGGAAACACCATATATTTT. Amino acids: CASSRDLGQLPSGNTIYF.

The V call is TRBV5-4, the J call TRBJ2-3, with D uncertain. Deletions cut 1 base from V and 4 bases from J, with 7 bases between. Germline values: CDR1 SGHNT, CDR2 YYREEE (reference sequence). The CDR3 is 13 amino acids. The CDR3 reads CASSLMASDTQYF. The DNA for the CDR3 is TGTGCCAGCAGCTTGATGGCCTCAGATACGCAGTATTTT.

The V call is TRBV19, the J call TRBJ1-5; D is ambiguous. The CDR3 consists of 12 residues. Trimming took off 4 bases at V and 0 bases at J, with 1 base between the two ends. The germline gives CDR1 LNHDA, CDR2 SQIVND (reference sequence). The CDR3 DNA sequence: TGTGCCAGTAGTAATAGCAATCAGCCCCAGCATTTT. Amino acid sequence: CASSNSNQPQHF.

This clone was detected only a few times. The J gene is TRBJ2-1, the V gene TRBV2, with TRBD2 identical over 8 bases. This CDR3 is 15 amino acids long. The germline V gene has CDR1 SNHLY and CDR2 FYNNEI. J gave up 3 bases and V 6 bases, and 7 bases lay outside the gene matches. The CDR3 protein is CASRVGGDNYNEQFF. CDR3 coding DNA: TGTGCCAGCAGGGTCGGGGGGGACAACTACAATGAGCAGTTCTTC.

The gene calls are TRBV11-3 and TRBJ2-2; the match to TRBD1 covers 10 bases. V dropped 4 bases and J dropped 7; count of bases not matched to a gene: 12. The CDR3 is made up of 17 amino acids. The germline V gene encodes CDR1 SGHNT and CDR2 YENEEA. The CDR3 is CASSSRDRGREVGELFF. The CDR3, as DNA: TGTGCCAGCAGCTCCCGAGACAGGGGGCGAGAAGTCGGGGAGCTGTTTTTT. The whole variable domain, filled in from reference TRBV11-3 and TRBJ2-2, reads EAGVVQSPRYKIIEKKQPVAFWCNPISGHNTLYWYLQNLGQGPELLIRYENEEAVDDSQLPKDRFSAERLKGVDSTLKIQPAELGDSAVYLCASSSRDRGREVGELFFGEGSRLTVL.

This rearrangement joins TRBV4-1 to TRBJ1-1, with D unresolved. The CDR3 spans 16 residues. Trimming pared 0 bases from V and 2 bases from J, leaving 13 bases between. CDR1 is MGHRA, CDR2 YSYEKL, per germline. CDR3: CASSQDLPSRNTEAFF. CDR3 in DNA: TGCGCCAGCAGCCAAGATCTCCCTAGCAGAAACACTGAAGCTTTCTTT.

The V and J genes are TRBV29-1 and TRBJ2-2; possibly TRBD2 for D (5 bases). V shed 5 bases and J shed 6 bases, with 16 bases lying between them. CDR3 length equals 14 residues. From germline, CDR1 is SQVTM and CDR2 ANQGSEA. The CDR3 region has the DNA TGCAGCGTTAGGACTCTGGGAAGGCCCGGGGAGCTGTTTTTT. Its translation: CSVRTLGRPGELFF.

The chain carries TRBV4-1 and TRBJ1-5, with D possibly matching TRBD1 (5 bases). The CDR3 has 15 residues. Per the germline V gene, CDR1 is MGHRA and CDR2 is YSYEKL. Trimming shortened V by 4 bases and J by 1 base, and 11 bases separated the two germline ends. CDR3 residues: CASSPSWGSNQPQHF. CDR3 DNA sequence: TGCGCCAGCAGCCCCAGTTGGGGGAGCAATCAGCCCCAGCATTTT.

The chain uses TRBV6-5 and TRBJ2-4; D gene uncertain. The germline V gene has CDR1 MNHEY and CDR2 SVGAGI. The ends were cut back, 7 bases at V and 0 bases at J, with 10 bases in the middle. This CDR3 contains 14 residues. The CDR3: CASTQAGAKNIQYF. The DNA for the CDR3 is TGTGCCAGCACCCAAGCAGGAGCCAAAAACATTCAGTACTTC.

CDR3 protein: CTSSQDVKRGGSNEQFF. CDR3 sequence (DNA): TGCACCAGCAGCCAAGATGTCAAGCGGGGGGGCTCCAATGAGCAGTTCTTC. The J gene is TRBJ2-1, the V gene TRBV1; TRBD2 is the table's D call, not checked against the DNA. TRBV1 is a pseudogene. The CDR3 consists of 17 residues.

The sample holds a few counts of this clone. The chain uses TRBV19 and TRBJ1-6, with D uncertain. Trimming stripped 2 bases from V and 14 bases from J, with 13 bases between. Germline V CDR1 and CDR2: LNHDA, SQIVND (reference sequence). This CDR3 has 13 residues. In nucleotides, the CDR3 is TGTGCCAGTAGTATAACCCTGCCCGAAACCCTCCACTTT. As protein: CASSITLPETLHF.

This chain connects TRBV5-1 to TRBJ1-4; unclear D gene. The CDR3 covers 15 residues. Trimming removed 0 bases at V and 5 bases at J, with 11 bases between. Germline V gene data show CDR1 as SGHRS and CDR2 as YFSETQ. CDR3 sequence: CASSLVGGENEKLFF. The DNA for the CDR3 is TGCGCCAGCAGCTTGGTCGGCGGCGAAAATGAAAAACTGTTTTTT.

The genes are TRBV4-2 and TRBJ2-7; 8 positions agree with TRBD1. The CDR3 runs to 15 residues. Germline loops: CDR1 LGHNA, CDR2 YNFKEQ. V lost 5 bases to trimming and J lost 0 bases; unmatched junction nucleotides: 6. The CDR3 DNA sequence: TGTGCCAGCAGCAAACCGACAGGGGACTCCTACGAGCAGTACTTC. Its protein product is CASSKPTGDSYEQYF.

The chain is built from TRBV23-1 and TRBJ1-1; D remains ambiguous. TRBV23-1 is annotated as an ORF whose role is uncertain. Trimming took 4 bases from V and 0 from J, leaving 9 bases between them. This CDR3 comprises 14 residues. The DNA of the CDR3 is TGCGCCAGCAGTCGCTACAGACTGAACACTGAAGCTTTCTTT. Its protein is CASSRYRLNTEAFF.

The V and J genes are TRBV15 and TRBJ2-3; weak D call: TRBD1 (7 bases). V dropped 6 bases and J dropped 4 bases, with 26 bases sitting between them. This CDR3 contains 18 residues. Germline V lookup: CDR1 LNHNV, CDR2 YYDKDF (reference sequence). CDR3 sequence reads: CATSSPRSGQTRADTQYF. CDR3 DNA: TGTGCCACCAGTAGTCCACGCTCGGGACAGACTAGGGCAGATACGCAGTATTTT.